This TCR beta chain comes out of a study of blood T cell repertoires in COVID-19. Overall study context: Acute and convalescent COVID-19 specimens originated in the United States, Italy and Spain. The analysed material was cDNA or gDNA that came from T cells, B-cell-depleted T cells, or PBMCs.

In the authors' methods: Cell counts per sample came from amplifying reference gene primers. Sequencing used immunoSEQ multiplex PCR; TCRdb keeps in-frame clones, though not all of them. V and J calls and clone size follow that table, whereas D and trimming were derived from the DNA. The table records about 66,000 clones, just over 85% of them present only once. Germline-derived CDR1 and CDR2 are SEHNR and FQNEAQ (reference sequence). The CDR3 is 11 amino acids. The V and J ends lost 4 bases and 15 bases respectively, with 13 bases between them. This clone was seen only once. The chain is built from TRBV7-9 and TRBJ2-1; maybe TRBD2 (6 bases). Sequencing was carried out using peripheral blood. The TCR was taken from a man aged 45-60 years with active COVID-19. The CDR3 bases are TGTGCCAGCAGCTCGGGACTTAGCTGGTTCTTC. Translated, it gives CASSSGLSWFF.